Each of the 15 T cell receptor beta chains below was sequenced from the same sample in a study of identical twins. Using its own MiXCR run on the 5' RACE reads, TCRdb lists one record per CDR3 protein. This sample has 690,000 or so distinct CDR3 sequences, with 5.5% to 6.5% found just once. The specimen sequenced was naive T cells sorted from blood. Source of these receptors: a man in his late teens or twenties in good health.

At least ten counts were recorded for this clonotype. The gene calls are TRBV12-3 or TRBV12-4 and TRBJ2-1; no firm D call. The V end lost 0 bases, the J end lost 7 bases, and 10 bases lay between the germline ends. The CDR3 covers 14 residues. The CDR3 reads CASSLAGNYNEQFF. In DNA, the CDR3 is TGTGCCAGCAGTTTAGCGGGAAATTATAATGAGCAGTTCTTC.

There are many counts of this clonotype. The chain carries TRBV7-9 and TRBJ2-3; the match to TRBD1 covers 8 bases. V was clipped by 4 bases and J by 0 bases; unmatched bases: 3. CDR1 and CDR2 (germline): SEHNR, FQNEAQ (reference sequence). The CDR3 sequence is 15 residues long. CDR3 region: CASSSTGGSTDTQYF. In DNA form, the CDR3 reads TGTGCCAGCAGCTCTACAGGGGGGAGCACAGATACGCAGTATTTT.

This clonotype was seen at least ten times. The V call is TRBV10-3, the J call TRBJ2-7; D not resolved. The V gene's germline CDR1 is ENHRY and CDR2 SYGVKD. The CDR3 runs to 15 residues. V gave up 3 bases and J gave up 6 bases, with 18 bases separating them. The CDR3 DNA follows: TGTGCCATCAGTGAAGGGCAGGCCGACGCTCGCGAGCAGTACGTC. Translation: CAISEGQADAREQYV.

This sequence joins TRBV18 and TRBJ2-3; 10 positions match TRBD2. With V trimmed by 2 bases and J by 4 bases, 3 bases remained unmatched. There are 15 residues in the CDR3. Germline V gives CDR1 KGHSH, CDR2 LQKENI. CDR3: CASSPGTSDADTQYF. The CDR3 DNA reads as TGTGCCAGCTCACCAGGGACTAGCGACGCAGATACGCAGTATTTT.

This clonotype was seen more than once but under ten times. This chain links TRBV14 with TRBJ2-2, with no clear D. Germline V CDR1 and CDR2: SGHDN, FVKESK. The CDR3 totals 15 residues. V was shortened by 0 bases and J by 1 base, with 6 bases between the two germline ends. The CDR3 region has the DNA TGTGCCAGCAGCCAAGAAATGGGGAACACCGGGGAGCTGTTTTTT. It yields the protein CASSQEMGNTGELFF.

The genes are TRBV6-5 and TRBJ1-4; the match to TRBD1 covers 11 bases. V lost 2 bases, J lost 6 bases, and 11 bases stayed unmatched. The CDR3 covers 18 residues. CDR1 MNHEY and CDR2 SVGAGI come from the germline V gene. CDR3 protein: CASSYLRKDRGLYEKLFF. CDR3 nucleotide sequence: TGTGCCAGCAGTTACCTACGTAAGGACAGGGGGCTTTATGAAAAACTGTTTTTT.

This clonotype was picked up a small number of times. The chain has TRBV4-3 and TRBJ2-2; 9 nucleotides agree with TRBD1. Unmatched junction bases numbered 6, after V lost 3 bases and J lost 4 bases. CDR3 length: 16 residues. Germline V gene sequence: CDR1 LGHNA, CDR2 YSLEER. The CDR3 DNA reads as TGCGCCAGCAGCCACGGACAGGGGATCGGCACCGGGGAGCTGTTTTTT. Its protein product is CASSHGQGIGTGELFF.

Only a few counts were recorded for this clonotype. The chain couples TRBV7-2 to TRBJ1-2; 10 bases line up with TRBD1. The CDR3 spans 15 residues. Germline V gene data show CDR1 as SGHTA and CDR2 as FQGNSA. J lost 7 bases, V lost 5 bases, and 10 bases had no gene match. The CDR3 DNA reads as TGTGCCAGCAGCGGAACCACCGGGACAGGGGTTGGCTACACCTTC. Translating it yields CASSGTTGTGVGYTF.

This clonotype was detected a few times. V is TRBV5-5 and J is TRBJ2-2, with 7 bases that match TRBD2. The CDR3 runs to 16 residues. After removal of 0 bases from V and 2 bases from J, the junction contained 4 bases not matched to a gene. CDR1 is SGHKS, CDR2 YYEKEE, per germline (reference sequence). CDR3 region: CASSLAASGNTGELFF. The DNA for the CDR3 is TGTGCCAGCAGCTTGGCCGCTAGCGGAAACACCGGGGAGCTGTTTTTT.

In its sample, this clonotype was seen many times. The chain joins TRBV7-6 to TRBJ2-2, with D hard to call. With 0 bases removed from V and 5 bases from J, the gap between germline ends came to 7 bases. CDR3 length equals 14 residues. CDR1 SGHVS and CDR2 FNYEAQ come from the germline V gene. CDR3 DNA sequence: TGTGCCAGCAGCTTAGCACCACAAACCGGGGAGCTGTTTTTT. Residues: CASSLAPQTGELFF.

Remarks on this clonotype: At one end, the junction sequence differs from germline, possibly due to a read error. The V call is TRBV12-3 or TRBV12-4, the J call TRBJ2-7, with 10 bases aligning to TRBD1. The CDR3 spans 18 residues. CDR3 protein: CASSLDLGQGKDSYEQYF. The CDR3 coding sequence is TGTGCCAGCAGCTTAGATCTGGGACAGGGGAAAGATAGCTACGAGCAGTACTTC.

To note about this clonotype: A much larger clonotype is one base distant, so this may be a read error. The rearrangement uses TRBV20-1 and TRBJ2-1, with a weak D call TRBD1 (5 bases). The CDR3 length is 13 residues. With 2 bases removed from V and 1 base from J, the gap between germline ends came to 6 bases. CDR1 DFQATT and CDR2 SNEGSKA come from the germline V gene (reference sequence). This CDR3 is CSARRTSYNEQFF. CDR3 nucleotide sequence: TGCAGTGCTAGAAGGACATCCTACAATGAGCAGTTCTTC.

V gene TRBV7-2 combines with J gene TRBJ2-1; no firm D call. Trimming removed 5 bases from V and 5 bases from J, with 13 bases in between. Germline V lookup: CDR1 SGHTA, CDR2 FQGNSA. This CDR3 spans 14 amino acids. Here the CDR3 reads CASSLAYFNNEQFF. The CDR3 DNA is TGTGCCAGCAGCCTGGCCTACTTCAACAATGAGCAGTTCTTC.

This clonotype was observed many times. J is TRBJ2-1 and V is TRBV7-6; no firm D call. CDR3 length equals 14 residues. The germline gives CDR1 SGHVS, CDR2 FNYEAQ. Trimming shortened V by 5 bases and J by 0 bases, and 8 bases separated the two germline ends. The CDR3 DNA is TGTGCCAGCAGCCACCCGAGCTCCTACAATGAGCAGTTCTTC. Amino acid sequence: CASSHPSSYNEQFF.

DNA for the CDR3: TGCGCCAGCAGCCAAGAGGGGCTGGGCTCCTACGAGCAGTACTTC. Protein sequence: CASSQEGLGSYEQYF. The chain joins TRBV4-3 to TRBJ2-7; a possible D gene is TRBD1 (5 bases). This CDR3 has 15 amino acids. The germline gives CDR1 LGHNA, CDR2 YSLEER. Trimming pared 0 bases from V and 0 bases from J, leaving 9 bases between.